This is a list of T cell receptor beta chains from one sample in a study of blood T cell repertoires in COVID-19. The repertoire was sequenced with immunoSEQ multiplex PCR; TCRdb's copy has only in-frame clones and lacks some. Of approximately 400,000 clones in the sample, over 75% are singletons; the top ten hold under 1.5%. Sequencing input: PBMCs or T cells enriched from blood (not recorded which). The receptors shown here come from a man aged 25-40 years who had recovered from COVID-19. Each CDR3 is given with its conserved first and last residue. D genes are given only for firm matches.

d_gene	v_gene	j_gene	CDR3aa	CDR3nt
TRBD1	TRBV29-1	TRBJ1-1	CSVVLQGGTEAFF	TGCAGCGTTGTTTTGCAGGGGGGCACTGAAGCTTTCTTT
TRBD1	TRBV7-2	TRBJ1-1	CASSRRDRVRAEAFF	TGTGCCAGCAGCCGCCGAGACAGGGTGAGGGCTGAAGCTTTCTTT
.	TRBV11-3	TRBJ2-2	CASSLDRGRGYTGELFF	TGTGCCAGCAGCTTAGATCGGGGCAGGGGTTACACCGGGGAGCTGTTTTTT
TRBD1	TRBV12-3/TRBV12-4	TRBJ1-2	CASSFDRDYGYTF	TGTGCCAGCAGTTTTGACAGGGACTATGGCTACACCTTC
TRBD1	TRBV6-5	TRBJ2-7	CASSSGTGGNEYF	TGTGCCAGCAGCTCCGGGACAGGGGGCAACGAGTACTTC
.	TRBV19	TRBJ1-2	CASSIASGNYGYTF	TGTGCCAGTAGTATTGCTTCAGGGAACTATGGCTACACCTTC
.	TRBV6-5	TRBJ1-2	CASRGGGQDGYTF	TGTGCCAGCAGAGGGGGGGGGCAGGATGGCTACACCTTC
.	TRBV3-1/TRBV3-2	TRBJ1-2	CASSQNRFNYGYTF	TGTGCCAGCAGCCAGAACAGATTTAACTATGGCTACACCTTC
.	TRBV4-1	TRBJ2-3	CASSQVPGGVTQYF	TGCGCCAGCAGCCAAGTTCCAGGAGGGGTTACGCAGTATTTT
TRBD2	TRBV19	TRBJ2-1	CASSIVGGGGYEQFF	TGTGCCAGTAGTATCGTTGGCGGGGGGGGTTATGAGCAGTTCTTC